This T cell receptor beta chain was recovered during a study of blood T cell repertoires in COVID-19. Study information: Specimens from acute and convalescent COVID-19 originated in the United States, Italy and Spain. From T cells, B-cell-depleted T cells, or PBMCs came the material, which was cDNA or gDNA.

Authors' processing steps: Amplification of reference gene primers was used by the study to estimate nucleated cell counts. The protocol was immunoSEQ multiplex PCR, while the TCRdb copy is restricted to in-frame clones and leaves out a portion. V, J and clone size derive from that table, while D and trimming were established from the DNA sequence. Seen here are 72,000 or so clones, about 89% observed once, and the top ten hold 10% to 15%. CDR1 and CDR2 (germline): KGHSH, LQKENI. J lost 2 bases, V lost 6 bases, and 7 bases had no gene match. This CDR3 spans 15 amino acids. Sequencing was done on a sample of peripheral blood. This clonotype was sampled from a woman aged 60 to 75 with acute or convalescent COVID-19. The chain is built from TRBV18 and TRBJ1-3, with 7 bases that match TRBD1. CDR3 in DNA: TGTGCCAGCTCTTGGGGGGACAGTACTGGAAACACCATATATTTT. This gives the protein CASSWGDSTGNTIYF. The variable domain in full, with the rest retrieved from reference TRBV18 and TRBJ1-3, is NAGVMQNPRHLVRRRGQEARLRCSPMKGHSHVYWYRQLPEEGLKFMVYLQKENIIDESGMPKERFSAEFPKEGPSILRIQQVVRGDSAAYFCASSWGDSTGNTIYFGEGSWLTVV.